This TCR beta chain was observed in a study of prognosis after radiotherapy for stage I lung cancer. Looking at the study overall: Delivery of radiotherapy was by SBRT in 3 to 5 fractions at a biologically effective dose of at least 100 Gy.

Regarding the study as a whole: Stereotactic body radiation therapy was followed by a fall in unique TCR clone counts, with a median of roughly 10,000 versus 7,000. Frequencies of TRBV and TRBJ gene use reportedly varied by whether patients had metastases.

TCR beta CDR3 amplification from genomic DNA was performed by two-round multiplex PCR. Initially, in first-round PCR, primers specific to each TRBV and TRBJ gene were used. TCRdb used MiXCR to reprocess the multiplex PCR reads, holding one entry per CDR3 protein. The table records 8,500 to 13,000 distinct CDR3 sequences, approximately 50% of them present only once. The V end lost 4 bases, the J end lost 2 bases, and 7 bases lay between the germline ends. In germline, CDR1 is SGHDT, CDR2 YYEEEE. The CDR3 contains 12 residues. Each of two time points yielded roughly 6.4 milliliters of peripheral venous blood. Worth noting for this clonotype: Its cognate antigen is unknown.

The V gene is TRBV5-6, the J gene TRBJ2-7; D call uncertain. The sequencing used PBMCs, collected before or after stereotactic body radiation therapy (not recorded which). The TCR sequence derives from a donor aged 50 or older with non-small cell lung cancer. CDR3 residues: CASSVGPYEQYF. The DNA for the CDR3 is TGTGCCAGCAGCGTCGGTCCCTACGAGCAGTACTTC.